These 24 T cell receptor beta chains were sequenced from one sample in a study of blood T cell repertoires in COVID-19. The repertoire was sequenced with immunoSEQ multiplex PCR; TCRdb's copy has only in-frame clones and lacks some. The repertoire holds tens of thousands of clones, with 85% to 90% as singletons. The sample was peripheral blood. These receptors were collected from a human donor with active COVID-19. The donor label of this sample is uncertain.

The chain uses TRBV29-1 and TRBJ1-2; TRBD1 matches 10 bases. The CDR3 is made up of 13 amino acids. Unmatched junction bases numbered 9, after V lost 7 bases and J lost 7 bases. Per germline, CDR1 SQVTM and CDR2 ANQGSEA. This CDR3 reads CSAVRQGAGGYTF. The CDR3 coding sequence is TGCAGCGCGGTGCGACAGGGGGCAGGTGGCTACACCTTC.

The DNA of the CDR3 is TGTGCCAGCAGCGTAGACGGAGCCCATGACACCGGGGAGCTGTTTTTT. The encoded protein is CASSVDGAHDTGELFF. The chain is built from TRBV9 and TRBJ2-2; D remains ambiguous. V dropped 0 bases and J dropped 3 bases, with 12 bases sitting between them. The CDR3 totals 16 residues. Germline CDR1 reads SGDLS; CDR2 reads YYNGEE.

The chain combines TRBV24-1 with TRBJ2-1; D possibly corresponds to TRBD2 (7 bases). This CDR3 is 13 amino acids long. CDR1 is KGHDR, CDR2 SFDVKD, per germline. V was cut by 9 bases and J by 4 bases, with 12 bases left in between. The CDR3 region is CATGGAGYNEQFF. CDR3 bases: TGTGCCACCGGGGGGGCGGGTTACAATGAGCAGTTCTTC.

The chain has TRBV10-3 and TRBJ1-2; a possible D gene is TRBD1 (5 bases). The ends were cut back, 6 bases at V and 4 bases at J, with 12 bases in the middle. From germline, CDR1 is ENHRY and CDR2 SYGVKD. The CDR3 is 13 amino acids. CDR3 nucleotides: TGTGCCATCAGCAACCAGGGAACCTATGGCTACACCTTC. Translation gives CAISNQGTYGYTF.

The rearrangement links TRBV2 to TRBJ2-3, with TRBD1 matching 9 bases. The CDR3 totals 18 residues. After removal of 6 bases from V and 0 bases from J, the junction contained 13 bases not matched to a gene. The germline V gene encodes CDR1 SNHLY and CDR2 FYNNEI. In DNA form, the CDR3 reads TGTGCCAGCAGCCACAGAAAGACAGGGGGAACTAGCACAGATACGCAGTATTTT. Its translation is CASSHRKTGGTSTDTQYF.

The chain combines TRBV5-1 with TRBJ2-3; 7 bases agree with TRBD1. With 4 bases clipped from V and 1 base from J, the junction kept 3 bases outside the gene matches. The CDR3 length is 14 residues. From germline, CDR1 is SGHRS and CDR2 YFSETQ. In DNA, the CDR3 is TGCGCCAGCAGCACCGGGACAGGCACAGATACGCAGTATTTT. Its translation is CASSTGTGTDTQYF.

This clone occurred a few times. A much larger clone sits a single nucleotide away, making a read error possible. The same CDR3 can be traced to other DNA sequences in this sample. V is TRBV6-1 and J is TRBJ2-3; 12 bases agree with TRBD2. Germline CDR1 and CDR2: MNHNS and SASEGT. The CDR3 covers 15 residues. Germline trimming cut 2 bases from V and 4 bases from J; bases unmatched to any gene: 1. The DNA of the CDR3 is TGTGCCAGCAGTGAACTAGCGGGAGGGCCAGATACGCAGTATTTT. It encodes CASSELAGGPDTQYF.

The V call is TRBV27, the J call TRBJ2-1, with D uncertain. CDR3 length: 12 residues. The germline CDR1 and CDR2 sequences are MNHEY and SMNVEV (reference sequence). The ends were cut back, 6 bases at V and 5 bases at J, with 8 bases in the middle. CDR3 nucleotides: TGTGCCAGCAGGGTGGGCAACAATGAGCAGTTCTTC. This sequence encodes CASRVGNNEQFF.

The gene calls are TRBV9 and TRBJ2-7; 7 bases map to TRBD1. With 3 bases clipped from V and 5 bases from J, the junction kept 14 bases outside the gene matches. CDR1 and CDR2 from the germline V gene are SGDLS and YYNGEE. The CDR3 length is 16 residues. The CDR3 coding sequence is TGTGCCAGCAGCGAAAGGGACAGCCCAAAAAGGAACGAGCAGTACTTC. This translates into CASSERDSPKRNEQYF.

The V call is TRBV11-3, the J call TRBJ2-5, with D possibly being TRBD2 (6 bases). The V gene lost 0 bases and the J gene lost 5 bases, with 16 bases spanning the gap. From germline, CDR1 is SGHNT and CDR2 YENEEA. This CDR3 contains 16 residues. CDR3 sequence: CASSLDPGLTGETQYF. For the CDR3, the DNA is TGTGCCAGCAGCTTAGATCCGGGACTCACGGGGGAGACCCAGTACTTC.

V and J are TRBV5-1 and TRBJ1-2; TRBD1 might be the D (5 bases). CDR3 length: 14 amino acids. CDR1 is SGHRS and CDR2 is YFSETQ in the germline V gene. The V end was cut by 0 bases, the J end by 7 bases, with 13 bases between. In DNA, the CDR3 is TGCGCCAGCAGCTTGGGAACTCAGGGTCTTGGCTACACCTTC. This codes for CASSLGTQGLGYTF.

This chain connects TRBV10-2 to TRBJ2-3, with 7 bases matching TRBD2. From germline, CDR1 is WSHSY and CDR2 SAAADI. CDR3 size: 16 residues. V lost 3 bases, J lost 0 bases, and 6 bases stayed unmatched. CDR3 in amino acids: CASSDGAGRSTDTQYF. Here the CDR3 DNA reads TGCGCCAGCAGTGATGGAGCGGGGCGTAGCACAGATACGCAGTATTTT.

The chain recombines TRBV27 with TRBJ2-1; 8 bases agree with TRBD2. This CDR3 spans 18 amino acids. Trimming at V came to 2 bases and at J to 8 bases, leaving 17 bases not matched to a gene. Germline CDR1 is MNHEY and CDR2 is SMNVEV (reference sequence). The CDR3 spells CASSLRFPGLVGNDEQFF. CDR3 bases: TGTGCCAGCAGTTTAAGGTTCCCGGGACTAGTAGGGAACGATGAGCAGTTCTTC.

This clone has only a few counts. This rearrangement joins TRBV6-5 to TRBJ2-5; D might be TRBD2 (5 bases). With 11 bases removed from V and 7 bases from J, the gap between germline ends came to 14 bases. Looked up from germline, CDR1 is MNHEY and CDR2 is SVGAGI. The CDR3 is made up of 11 amino acids. In DNA form, the CDR3 reads TGTGCCTCCCAAACCCGGGGGACCCAGTACTTC. This encodes CASQTRGTQYF.

A few counts support this clone. Written as DNA, the CDR3 is TGCAGCGCATTCATGGGGGGGACGAACCGGTACGAGCAGTACTTC. The encoded protein is CSAFMGGTNRYEQYF. The J gene is TRBJ2-7, the V gene TRBV29-1; TRBD2 aligns across 7 bases. The CDR3 consists of 15 residues. Trimming removed 7 bases from V and 4 bases from J; junction bases left unmatched: 16. Germline CDR1 and CDR2: SQVTM and ANQGSEA.

The chain uses TRBV29-1 and TRBJ2-1; D is uncertain. Trimming took 6 bases from V and 0 from J, leaving 9 bases between them. Germline V gene sequence: CDR1 SQVTM, CDR2 ANQGSEA. CDR3 length: 13 residues. This CDR3 is CSVVVSSYNEQFF. CDR3 coding DNA: TGCAGCGTAGTAGTTAGCTCCTACAATGAGCAGTTCTTC.

The chain links TRBV7-3 to TRBJ2-2, with 9 bases identical to TRBD1. The CDR3 has 16 amino acids. V lost 5 bases to trimming and J lost 5 bases; unmatched junction nucleotides: 9. From germline, CDR1 is SGHTA and CDR2 FQGTGA. The CDR3 DNA reads TGTGCCAGCAGCCGAGAGGGACAGGGCATTACCGGGGAGCTGTTTTTT. Translated, it gives CASSREGQGITGELFF.

V is TRBV6-5 and J is TRBJ2-7; possibly TRBD1 for D (5 bases). Germline assignment: CDR1 MNHEY and CDR2 SVGAGI. The CDR3 has 13 residues. V was shortened by 6 bases and J by 2 bases, with 11 bases between the two germline ends. CDR3 sequence: CASRRQNTYEQYF. DNA for the CDR3: TGTGCCAGCAGACGACAGAACACCTACGAGCAGTACTTC.

V is TRBV18 and J is TRBJ2-3; 13 nucleotides align to TRBD2. J was trimmed by 4 bases and V by 5 bases; bases with no gene match: 9. Germline-derived CDR1 and CDR2 are KGHSH and LQKENI. The CDR3 has 17 residues. CDR3 sequence reads: CASSARLAGGFADTQYF. The CDR3 nucleotides are TGTGCCAGCTCAGCGCGACTAGCGGGGGGTTTTGCAGATACGCAGTATTTT.

The chain has TRBV4-1 and TRBJ1-2; a weak D match, TRBD1 (5 bases). V shed 1 base and J shed 4 bases, with 16 bases lying between them. CDR3 length: 16 residues. Germline CDR1 reads MGHRA; CDR2 reads YSYEKL. The CDR3 loop is CASSQVDGRGTYGYTF. CDR3 coding DNA: TGCGCCAGCAGCCAAGTGGACGGTCGGGGGACCTATGGCTACACCTTC.

The chain couples TRBV9 to TRBJ2-5; 10 positions match TRBD1. CDR1 and CDR2 (germline): SGDLS, YYNGEE. There are 16 residues in the CDR3. Unmatched junction bases numbered 11, after V lost 4 bases and J lost 5 bases. The CDR3 loop is CASSLGQGGKVETQYF. CDR3 nucleotide sequence: TGTGCCAGCAGCCTTGGACAGGGGGGGAAGGTTGAGACCCAGTACTTC.

The genes are TRBV19 and TRBJ1-3; 7 nucleotides agree with TRBD1. Germline CDR1 is LNHDA and CDR2 is SQIVND (reference sequence). The CDR3 spans 15 residues. The ends lost 4 bases at V and 2 bases at J; junction bases unmatched: 5. The CDR3 loop reads CASSTQGVAGNTIYF. The CDR3 coding sequence is TGTGCCAGTAGTACCCAGGGGGTAGCTGGAAACACCATATATTTT.

The chain has TRBV4-1 and TRBJ1-1; the D gene is possibly TRBD1 (5 bases). Trimming took 4 bases from V and 0 from J, leaving 12 bases between them. In germline, CDR1 is MGHRA, CDR2 YSYEKL. The CDR3 consists of 15 residues. The CDR3 region is CASSLTDRVNTEAFF. For the CDR3, the DNA is TGCGCCAGCAGCCTAACCGACAGAGTGAACACTGAAGCTTTCTTT.

J is TRBJ2-5 and V is TRBV4-2, with 7 nucleotides matching TRBD1. The germline CDR1 and CDR2 sequences are LGHNA and YNFKEQ. The ends lost 4 bases at V and 5 bases at J; junction bases unmatched: 7. The CDR3 is 14 amino acids. The chain's CDR3 is CASSPGGSRETQYF. The DNA of the CDR3 is TGTGCCAGCAGCCCAGGGGGATCGCGGGAGACCCAGTACTTC.